This T cell receptor (beta chain) originates from a study of STAT5B mutations in CD4+ large granular lymphocyte leukemia (dated by TCRdb to between 2021 and 2022). For the study in its entirety: Among the healthy controls, the CDR3 'QG' motif was associated with a particular HLA allele. TCRbeta repertoires of CD4+ T-cell large granular lymphocyte leukemia patients were compared with those of healthy blood donors. The purity of purified fractions was confirmed by flow cytometry on FACSCanto II or FACSVerse to exceed 95% among lymphocytes. The investigation overall reported the following: Enrichment of TRBV06-family usage was observed among the top patient clones (8/27) relative to healthy controls (2/35). Greater clonality appeared to be present in CD4-sorted patient repertoires than in healthy CD4+ repertoires, and the difference was retained after the putative leukemic clones were removed. Main leukemic clonotypes were private to each patient, although about 25% appeared at low frequency in other patients' non-leukemic repertoires. The data were not HLA-matched, and the relatively small sample size could explain the higher clonality seen in CD4+ compared with CD8+ T-LGLL.

The healthy controls were 35 or so blood donors, and the buffy coats of these donors were supplied by the Finnish Red Cross blood service. All TCR-sequenced material derived from peripheral blood: patient blood samples and healthy donor buffy coats. Ficoll-Hypaque gradient centrifugation was used to isolate peripheral blood mononuclear cells. Magnetic purification was used to isolate CD4+ cells from the buffy coats of the healthy controls. The Gentra Puregene Cell and Tissue kit was used to extract genomic DNA, and a Qubit 2.0 fluorometer was used to measure the amount of genomic DNA. The CDR3 spans 15 residues, from the cysteine through the phenylalanine. The only DNA kept is the CDR3, 45 bases in frame from the first base. V is pruned by 6 bases and J by 4 bases, leaving 4 bases of the junction without a gene match. Via the germline V gene, CDR1 is MGHDK and CDR2 SYGVNS. Notes on this clone: Its target antigen remains unknown. Base qualities are not provided; no much larger clone lies one nucleotide away.

TCRbeta rearrangements were sequenced from genomic DNA using the immunoSEQ assay at survey resolution. Concerning the study's data processing: In the TCR sequencing data, the smallest productive clonotype frequency that could be detected was 2.59 x 10-5. Analyses included only productive TCRbeta rearrangements, meaning complete and in-frame sequences. Sample clonality was computed as Simpson clonality in the immunoSEQ Analyzer version 3.0. Based on frequency, clones were grouped as very rare, small, medium, large (1-20%) or hyperexpanded (>20%). Generation probabilities were estimated with OLGA 1.2.3, V-gene circos plots were generated with VDJtools, specificities were searched for in VDJdb, and CDR3 motifs were identified with GLIPH. TCRdb provides this immuneACCESS table in a form limited to in-frame rearrangements. Some clones are lacking; in checked studies, under half of them reflect an unresolved V gene, and why the rest are absent is not known. That table furnishes V, J and clone size, whereas the DNA furnished D and trimming. The sample table holds tens of thousands of clones, of which 70% to 75% were seen once. Jointly, the top ten make up about 3.1% of the sample.

The sample consisted of CD4+ T cells from blood buffy coats. The clonotype originates from a human donor in good health. This chain joins TRBV25-1 to TRBJ2-3; 13 middle bases align to TRBD2. The sequenced DNA: TGTGCCAGCAGCGGGACTAGCGGGATGTCAGATACGCAGTATTTT. This sequence encodes CASSGTSGMSDTQYF.